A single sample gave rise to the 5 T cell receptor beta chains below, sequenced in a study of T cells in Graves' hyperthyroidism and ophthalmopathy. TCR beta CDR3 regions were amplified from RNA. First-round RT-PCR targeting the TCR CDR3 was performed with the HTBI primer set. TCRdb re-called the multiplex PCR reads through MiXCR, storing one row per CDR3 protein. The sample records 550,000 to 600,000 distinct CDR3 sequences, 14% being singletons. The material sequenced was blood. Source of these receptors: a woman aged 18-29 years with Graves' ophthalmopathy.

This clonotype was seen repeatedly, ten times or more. The CDR3 bases are TGTGCCAGCAGTTACGGATGGGACGCCACCTACGAGCAGTACTTC. Translated: CASSYGWDATYEQYF. The J gene is TRBJ2-7, the V gene TRBV6-2 or TRBV6-3; the D gene could be TRBD1 or TRBD2 (5 bases each). This CDR3 has 15 amino acids. The germline CDR1 and CDR2 sequences are MNHEY and SVGEGT. V was clipped by 2 bases and J by 2 bases, with 13 bases between them.

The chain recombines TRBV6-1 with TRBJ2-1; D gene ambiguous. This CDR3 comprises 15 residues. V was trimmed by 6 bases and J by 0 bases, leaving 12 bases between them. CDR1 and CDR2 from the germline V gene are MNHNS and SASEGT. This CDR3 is CASSPVRSSYNEQFF. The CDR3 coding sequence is TGTGCCAGCAGCCCTGTGCGGAGCTCCTACAATGAGCAGTTCTTC.

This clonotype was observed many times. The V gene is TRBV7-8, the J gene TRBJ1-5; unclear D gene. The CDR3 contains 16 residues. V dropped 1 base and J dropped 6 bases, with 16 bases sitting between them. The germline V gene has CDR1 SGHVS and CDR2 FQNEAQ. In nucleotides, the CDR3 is TGTGCCAGCAGCTTAGTAGGTACTGGGTCAGGTCAGCCCCAGCATTTT. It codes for CASSLVGTGSGQPQHF.

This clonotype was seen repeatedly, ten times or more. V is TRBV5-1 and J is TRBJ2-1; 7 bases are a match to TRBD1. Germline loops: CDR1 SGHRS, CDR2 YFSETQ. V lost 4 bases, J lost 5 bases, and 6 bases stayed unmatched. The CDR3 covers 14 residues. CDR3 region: CASSDRVGNNEQFF. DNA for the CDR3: TGCGCCAGCAGCGACAGGGTAGGAAACAATGAGCAGTTCTTC.

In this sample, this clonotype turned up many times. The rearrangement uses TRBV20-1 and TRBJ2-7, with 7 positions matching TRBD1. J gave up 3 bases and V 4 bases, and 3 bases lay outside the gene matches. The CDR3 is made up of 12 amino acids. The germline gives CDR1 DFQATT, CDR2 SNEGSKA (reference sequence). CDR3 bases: TGCAGTGCTATAGGACAGGACTACGAGCAGTACTTC. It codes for CSAIGQDYEQYF.